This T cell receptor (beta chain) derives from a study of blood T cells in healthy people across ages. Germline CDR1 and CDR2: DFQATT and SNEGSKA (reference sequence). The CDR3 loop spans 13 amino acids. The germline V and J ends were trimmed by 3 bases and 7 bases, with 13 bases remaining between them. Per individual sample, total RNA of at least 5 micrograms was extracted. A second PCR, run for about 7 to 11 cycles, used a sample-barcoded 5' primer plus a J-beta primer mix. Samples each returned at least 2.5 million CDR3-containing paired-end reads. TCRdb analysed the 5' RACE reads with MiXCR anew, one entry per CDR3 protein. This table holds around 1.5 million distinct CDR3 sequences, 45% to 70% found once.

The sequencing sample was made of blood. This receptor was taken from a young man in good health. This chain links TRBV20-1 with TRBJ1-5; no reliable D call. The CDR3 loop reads CSASESGGQPQHF. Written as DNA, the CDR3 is TGCAGTGCTAGCGAATCGGGCGGGCAGCCCCAGCATTTT.